The sequence of this TCR beta chain was determined in a study of cytomegalovirus exposure and HLA in healthy donors (dated by TCRdb to about 2017). Regarding the complete study: An earlier analysis of several hundred of the donors reported more than 250 Gb of sequence data and roughly 100 million unique TCR beta sequences from 190 million or so T cells. The study aimed to test whether cataloging public T cell receptors could reveal signatures of past pathogen exposure. The T cell repertoires of around 670 subjects were profiled by immunosequencing and related to cytomegalovirus serostatus. A later genetic analysis took genome-wide SNP genotypes for about three fifths of the roughly 670 donors and used that subset as a discovery cohort. An earlier analysis of around 580 of the donors used high-throughput TCR beta sequencing to judge whether each TCR beta V gene segment behaved as functional or pseudogenic. Every discovery cohort repertoire had been produced on one sequencing platform. Donor age, sex, ethnicity and CMV serostatus were compiled alongside the repertoire data. In a later analysis, previously published TCR beta repertoires from 666 donors were re-analyzed and high-resolution HLA genotyping was added so that TCR occurrence patterns could be studied. About 300 gigabases of sequencing data and some 85 million unique TCR sequences were included in an early release covering roughly 700 HLA-typed donors. A handful of DR-DQ haplotypes were treated as single units for association and clustering because of strong linkage in the cohort. The study combined high-throughput TCR immunosequencing, statistical association of individual TCRs with disease status, and machine learning to predict cytomegalovirus infection status. Class I and class II HLA loci were covered by the typing at four-digit resolution. Of the roughly 400 genotyped donors, less than 85% were placed in the genetic ancestry cluster associated with self-reported Caucasian donors. Besides the first cohort of around 700 subjects, a separate validation cohort made up of 120 different subjects was used. Among 300 to 500 genotyped donors of the cohort, an average of approximately 200,000 unique TCR beta nucleotide sequences was sequenced per donor, of which approximately 19% were non-productive. The number of typed donors differed by locus: about 620-640 for A, B, C, DRB1 and DQB1; 522 for DQA1; 606 for DPA1; and roughly 470 for DPB1. Rather than using new phenotypic data, the later analysis identified candidate immune exposures from TCR beta sequences and from how often those sequences occurred across donors.

With regard to this clone: Its antigen remains unidentified. Base qualities are not provided; no much larger clone lies one nucleotide away.

In total, approximately 700 healthy bone marrow donors made up the cohort. All cohort members were sampled while nominally healthy, although unrecorded immune exposures were likely present. The donor was CMV seronegative and was included in the group of about 400 seronegative cohort members. A peripheral blood sample was collected from each donor, and TCR beta sequencing was performed on peripheral blood mononuclear cells. The Qiagen DNeasy Blood Extraction Kit was used to extract genomic DNA from the blood cell samples. The CDR3 goes from the cysteine to the phenylalanine over 15 residues. Just the 45-base CDR3 DNA is kept, in frame starting at base 1. V trim: 3 bases; J trim: 4 bases; unmatched bases: 5. From the germline V gene, CDR1 is KGHSH and CDR2 is LQKENI. Beyond this particular receptor, the publication reports: Assigning TCR associations to individual alleles was difficult when HLA alleles, especially DR and DQ, strongly co-occurred. A group of highly shared sequence variants was considered likely to be a technical artifact of the sequencing pipeline. According to a later analysis, most CMV-associated TCR beta chains appeared to be HLA-restricted, and the HLA associations seemed to be driven largely by CMV exposure. An earlier analysis of approximately 570 of the donors showed that most TCR beta V segments appeared in productive rearrangements either about 87% or about 30% of the time, which broadly matched IMGT annotations. A later analysis reported that several top co-occurrence clusters appeared linked to parvovirus B19, influenza, CMV and Epstein-Barr virus. About 17 rarely observed V segments, including chromosome 9 orphons, were excluded from the earlier analysis of about 600 of the donors because counts were too low. In this cohort, only TCR beta chains were sequenced, and detectable features were limited by the absence of alpha or paired-chain data. According to the authors, the approach could potentially be generalized to other disease states and immunological phenotypes. An association between a missense DCLRE1C variant and V-gene and J-gene trimming of TCR beta chains was found in a later genetic analysis and replicated in an independent cohort. Because HLA typing was unavailable for some donors at each locus, only the typed subset was used in association tests. A later analysis associated about 17,000 TCR beta sequences with specific HLA alleles at a false discovery rate of 0.05. Cytomegalovirus status was reported to be diagnosed by the classifier with high specificity and sensitivity in both the original and validation cohorts. The only immune exposure information available for the cohort was CMV serostatus. Most TCR sequences were seen in very few donors, while some public TCRs were found in many individuals. The study gave a list of under 200 TCR beta chains associated with cytomegalovirus. In vitro tests confirmed that a few of the cytomegalovirus-associated TCR beta chains recognize cytomegalovirus antigens. A further reported finding was that TCR beta sequences accurately predicted the HLA-A and HLA-B alleles for most subjects in the first cohort. Compared with the roughly 700-donor mean, donors in an Asian-associated ancestry cluster had fewer N-insertions in productive TCRs, according to a later genetic analysis. Linkage disequilibrium might explain the correlated functional status among segregating V segments, but an unknown experimental factor could not be ruled out. Some IMGT-functional V segments, including TRBV6-2 and TRBV6-3, could not be told apart with the 87-base-pair reads, so those segments were excluded. In a later analysis, HLA-associated TCR beta chains showed more clonal expansion and lower generation probabilities than non-associated chains that were equally common. Sequencing depth was assumed to be roughly uniform across donors in the presence/absence analyses, though that assumption may not hold. In a later analysis, the rate of TCR association differed among HLA loci, with DRB1 alleles having the most associated TCRs and HLA-C alleles having the fewest.

The receptor library was made with the immunoSEQ multiplex PCR assay. For the multiplex PCR, a mixture combining 60 forward primers for TCR Vbeta segments and 13 reverse primers for TCR Jbeta segments was used. The CDR3 region of rearranged TCR beta genes was amplified from genomic DNA by a multiplex PCR assay. Amplified TCR beta libraries were sequenced as 87-base-pair reads on the Illumina HiSeq System. Processing in the source paper ran as follows. In a later analysis, tens of millions of unique TCR beta chains were counted across the roughly 610 repertoires, and around 10 million of these chains were shared by at least two donors. A nearest-neighbor algorithm error-corrected the raw reads and collapsed the reads into unique sequences, merging closely related sequences to remove PCR and sequencing errors. V, D and J gene segments were assigned by aligning CDR3 sequences to IMGT reference sequences. For a sequence to be retained, a match of at least six nucleotides to both a V gene segment and a J gene segment was required. A rearrangement was called productive if the CDR3 had no stop codons and remained in frame with V and J, and every other rearrangement was called non-productive. Following IMGT convention, CDR3 was defined as the stretch from the second conserved V-encoded cysteine up to the conserved J-encoded phenylalanine. In an earlier analysis of more than 550 of the donors, sequences lacking an unambiguous match to a single V gene segment were excluded. In an earlier analysis of 450 to 700 of the donors, V segments were called functional above 56.7% productive rearrangements and were called segregating when the between-donor standard deviation exceeded 5%. To diagnose cytomegalovirus status from the catalog of TCR beta chain sequences, a statistical classification framework was built. A later analysis assigned V and J genes by comparing TCR nucleotide sequences with IMGT/GENE-DB human TR gene sequences. Using the TCRdist pipeline, a later analysis assigned CDR3 sequences along with most-parsimonious VDJ recombination scenarios. In a later analysis, each TCR beta chain was defined by its CDR3 amino acid sequence together with its V-gene family, and reads lacking a unique V-gene family were excluded. To address suspected cross-contamination and a sequencing artifact, a later analysis removed approximately 590 highly shared, low-generation-probability nucleotide sequences. In a later analysis, a clonal expansion index for each public chain was calculated from normalized within-repertoire ranks of inferred template counts. A later analysis computed generation probabilities with a VDJ recombination model fitted to out-of-frame rearrangements, and checked the results against IGoR. A later analysis scored TCR-TCR, TCR-HLA and TCR-CMV co-occurrence with hypergeometric tests, applying a repertoire-size bias correction to TCR pairs. False discovery rates were estimated in a later analysis by permuting HLA or CMV assignments 20 times. In a later analysis, co-occurring TCRs were grouped using DBSCAN, with TCRdist sequence similarity added in when clustering inside HLA-allele-positive subsets. Repertoires with fewer than 30,000 or more than 120,000 public chains were left out of co-occurrence clustering, as were about five repertoires with anomalous nucleotide sharing. The table was pulled from immuneACCESS by TCRdb, which kept in-frame rearrangements only. Such tables lose some clones; where checked, under half of the loss comes from unresolved V genes, and the rest has no known cause. V, J and clone size are taken as reported in that table, and D and trimming were inferred from the DNA itself. Across this sample there are 95,000 to 150,000 clones, with about 80% seen only once. The top ten clones comprise approximately 3.9% of the sample.

This receptor was obtained from a man aged 35-49 years in good health and CMV-seronegative. Sequencing was carried out using PBMCs. The chain links TRBV18 with TRBJ2-1; TRBD2 fits 8 bases in the junction. CDR3 region: CASSPLLAEYNEQFF. The DNA is as follows: TGTGCCAGCTCACCTTTACTAGCGGAATACAATGAGCAGTTCTTC.